This T cell receptor beta chain is drawn from a study of shared clonotypes between healthy human individuals. As for the study in general: Samples came from a couple of female and a few male donors aged 18 to 49. Study-level findings and limits: The study's rarefaction showed incomplete sorted-subset sequencing despite large depth.

About this clone: As yet, its antigen is unknown.

Caucasian adults living in Nashville, Tennessee, provided all samples. Measured with immunoSEQ multiplex PCR; TCRdb has only the in-frame clones, and not every one. Counted here are approximately 2.4 million clones, about 94% occurring once; the ten biggest clones make up around 0.13%. This receptor was taken from a man aged 18 to 30 in good health. Sequenced material: naive CD4+ T cells sorted from blood. Subset specified: CD45RA+ positively selected.

DNA of the CDR3: TGCGCCAGCAGTGTCAAGGTTAGGTCACAAGAGACCCAGTACTTC. It specifies CASSVKVRSQETQYF. The rearrangement joins TRBV10-2 to TRBJ2-5; D gene ambiguous. V was trimmed by 4 bases and J by 2 bases, leaving 14 bases between them. In germline, CDR1 is WSHSY, CDR2 SAAADI. The CDR3 has 15 amino acids.